Listed here are 30 T cell receptor beta chains from one sample, sequenced in a study of T cell repertoires in cytomegalovirus infection. MiXCR, applied by TCRdb to the reads, yields one record per CDR3 protein. The sample lists approximately 630,000 distinct CDR3 sequences, roughly 24% occurring once. Source material: CD8+ T cells from PBMCs. The receptors come from a human donor in good health (CMV status not recorded). Some clones in this sample may be carry-over from other donors' samples.

V is TRBV20-1 and J is TRBJ2-5; TRBD1 agrees at 10 bases. This CDR3 is 13 amino acids long. Germline V gives CDR1 DFQATT, CDR2 SNEGSKA (reference sequence). With V trimmed by 3 bases and J by 6 bases, 4 bases remained unmatched. The CDR3 is CSARGTGEKTQYF. In DNA, the CDR3 is TGCAGTGCTAGGGGGACAGGGGAAAAGACCCAGTACTTC.

This clonotype was observed many times. The chain couples TRBV7-2 to TRBJ2-1; D is uncertain. Germline assignment: CDR1 SGHTA and CDR2 FQGNSA. This CDR3 spans 16 amino acids. V lost 3 bases to trimming and J lost 2 bases, with 14 bases between them. The DNA of the CDR3 is TGTGCCAGCAGCTTGGCCGCTCAGTCCCCCTACAATGAGCAGTTCTTC. Encoded protein: CASSLAAQSPYNEQFF.

The V and J genes are TRBV29-1 and TRBJ1-1, with 7 bases aligning to TRBD1. CDR1 and CDR2 from the germline V gene are SQVTM and ANQGSEA. The V and J ends lost 4 bases and 2 bases, in that order; junction bases with no gene match: 4. The CDR3 has 13 amino acids. The CDR3 spells CSVGTGRNTEAFF. In DNA, the CDR3 is TGCAGCGTTGGGACAGGCCGAAACACTGAAGCTTTCTTT. Full variable domain (remainder filled in from reference TRBV29-1 and TRBJ1-1): SAVISQKPSRDICQRGTSLTIQCQVDSQVTMMFWYRQQPGQSLTLIATANQGSEATYESGFVIDKFPISRPNLTFSTLTVSNMSPEDSSIYLCSVGTGRNTEAFFGQGTRLTVV.

The V and J genes are TRBV14 and TRBJ2-7; no clear D. V shed 3 bases and J shed 3 bases, with 12 bases lying between them. This CDR3 comprises 14 residues. Germline V gene sequence: CDR1 SGHDN, CDR2 FVKESK. In DNA, the CDR3 is TGTGCCAGCAGCCACAGGTCAAGAGGCTACGAGCAGTACTTC. It encodes CASSHRSRGYEQYF. Variable domain in full (rest from reference TRBV14 and TRBJ2-7): EAGVTQFPSHSVIEKGQTVTLRCDPISGHDNLYWYRRVMGKEIKFLLHFVKESKQDESGMPNNRFLAERTGGTYSTLKVQPAELEDSGVYFCASSHRSRGYEQYFGPGTRLTVT.

This clonotype was counted between two and nine times. V usage is TRBV12-3 or TRBV12-4 and J usage is TRBJ2-1; no clear D gene. The V end was cut by 11 bases, the J end by 9 bases, with 14 bases between. The CDR3 totals 11 residues. The CDR3 is CASSLESEQFF. In DNA, the CDR3 is TGTGCCTCCAGTTTGGAGAGTGAGCAGTTCTTC.

This clonotype was seen only a few times. CDR3 coding DNA: TGTGCCAGTAGTGTATCAACAGGGCCGAACACTGAAGCTTTCTTT. It yields the protein CASSVSTGPNTEAFF. This chain links TRBV19 with TRBJ1-1, with D tentatively TRBD1 (6 bases). Germline-derived CDR1 and CDR2 are LNHDA and SQIVND (reference sequence). The CDR3 has 15 amino acids. With 5 bases removed from V and 1 base from J, the gap between germline ends came to 14 bases.

This clonotype showed up just a few times. The chain combines TRBV6-1 with TRBJ2-5, with 9 bases fitting TRBD2. V shed 8 bases, J shed 5 bases, and the junction held 12 bases outside the gene matches. The CDR3 is 15 residues long. CDR1 and CDR2 (germline): MNHNS, SASEGT. CDR3: CASVSSRGGLETQYF. The CDR3 DNA reads as TGTGCCAGCGTCTCTTCGCGGGGGGGCCTTGAGACCCAGTACTTC.

This clonotype has ten or more counts. V gene TRBV6-1 combines with J gene TRBJ2-7; 9 positions agree with TRBD1. CDR3 length equals 14 residues. The V gene end was trimmed by 6 bases and the J gene end by 2 bases; junction bases not matched to a gene: 5. Per the germline V gene, CDR1 is MNHNS and CDR2 is SASEGT. CDR3 coding DNA: TGTGCCAGCAGAATGGACAGGGGAACCTACGAGCAGTACTTC. Translation: CASRMDRGTYEQYF.

This clonotype was observed a handful of times. DNA for the CDR3: TGTGCCAGCAGTGAATACCGGGACAGGGAATTCGATGAGCAGTTCTTC. Translating it yields CASSEYRDREFDEQFF. This chain joins TRBV25-1 and TRBJ2-1; 9 nucleotides agree with TRBD1. This CDR3 is 16 amino acids long. The ends lost 0 bases at V and 8 bases at J; junction bases unmatched: 8. Germline CDR1 is MGHDK and CDR2 is SYGVNS. Complete variable domain (other parts from reference TRBV25-1 and TRBJ2-1): EADIYQTPRYLVIGTGKKITLECSQTMGHDKMYWYQQDPGMELHLIHYSYGVNSTEKGDLSSESTVSRIRTEHFPLTLESARPSHTSQYLCASSEYRDREFDEQFFGPGTRLTVL.

This clonotype appeared a few times. The gene calls are TRBV7-9 and TRBJ2-7; D is unresolved. CDR3 length: 14 residues. CDR1 SEHNR and CDR2 FQNEAQ come from the germline V gene (reference sequence). The V end lost 5 bases, the J end lost 2 bases, and 13 bases lay between the germline ends. The CDR3 DNA reads as TGTGCCAGCAGCGCTCGACTTTACCCCTACGAGCAGTACGTC. Translated: CASSARLYPYEQYV.

The rearrangement uses TRBV7-4 and TRBJ2-1, with 7 bases fitting TRBD2. CDR1 is SGHVT, CDR2 SQSDAQ, per germline. V was pared by 6 bases and J by 0 bases, with 5 bases of the junction left unmatched. CDR3 size: 15 residues. CDR3 loop: CASRGWGGSYNEQFF. The CDR3 DNA sequence: TGTGCCAGCAGAGGCTGGGGGGGCTCCTACAATGAGCAGTTCTTC.

The rearrangement uses TRBV4-2 and TRBJ2-5; 10 nucleotides line up with TRBD2. The V and J ends lost 0 bases and 5 bases, in that order; junction bases with no gene match: 3. CDR1 is LGHNA and CDR2 is YNFKEQ in the germline V gene. This CDR3 is 15 amino acids long. Here the CDR3 DNA reads TGTGCCAGCAGCCAAGAAGCGGGGGGGCATGAGACCCAGTACTTC. It encodes CASSQEAGGHETQYF.

Concerning this clonotype itself: A much more abundant neighbour one base away suggests this may be a read error. This chain uses TRBV7-6 with TRBJ2-7, with 7 nucleotides matching TRBD2. CDR3 length: 15 amino acids. Germline V lookup: CDR1 SGHVS, CDR2 FNYEAQ. This CDR3 reads CTSSAKSGTAYEQYF. CDR3 nucleotides: TGTACCAGCAGCGCCAAGAGCGGGACCGCCTACGAGCAGTACTTC.

This clonotype was recorded at least ten times. J is TRBJ2-3 and V is TRBV7-9; D perhaps matches TRBD1 (5 bases). Trimming left V 1 base short and J 4 bases short, with 15 bases between. Germline CDR1 reads SEHNR; CDR2 reads FQNEAQ (reference sequence). The CDR3 extends over 16 amino acids. CDR3 region: CASSLDDSDPPDTQYF. The DNA of the CDR3 is TGTGCCAGCAGCTTAGACGACAGTGACCCCCCAGATACGCAGTATTTT.

This clonotype was observed many times. The chain joins TRBV7-8 to TRBJ2-7; D is unclear. In germline, CDR1 is SGHVS, CDR2 FQNEAQ. CDR3 length: 15 residues. V was trimmed by 1 base and J by 1 base, leaving 11 bases between them. The CDR3 reads CASSLEFSGSYEQYV. The CDR3 DNA follows: TGTGCCAGCAGCTTAGAGTTCTCCGGTTCCTACGAGCAGTACGTC.

The table lists this clonotype with many counts. This chain connects TRBV7-8 to TRBJ2-2; maybe TRBD1 (6 bases). Trimming removed 3 bases at V and 5 bases at J, with 10 bases between. This CDR3 is built from 14 residues. CDR1 and CDR2 (germline): SGHVS, FQNEAQ. CDR3 in DNA: TGTGCCAGCAGCTTCACAGGGATAACCGGGGAGCTGTTTTTT. It encodes CASSFTGITGELFF. Combining the CDR3 with reference TRBV7-8 and TRBJ2-2 gives the whole variable domain GAGVSQSPRYKVAKRGQDVALRCDPISGHVSLFWYQQALGQGPEFLTYFQNEAQLDKSGLPSDRFFAERPEGSVSTLKIQRTQQEDSAVYLCASSFTGITGELFFGEGSRLTVL.

This clonotype was seen at least ten times. The chain has TRBV4-3 and TRBJ2-1; D may be TRBD1 or TRBD2 (5 bases each). This CDR3 has 16 amino acids. The germline V and J ends were trimmed by 0 bases and 2 bases, with 11 bases remaining between them. The germline V gene encodes CDR1 LGHNA and CDR2 YSLEER. CDR3 DNA: TGCGCCAGCAGCCAAGATCCGGGGCTTCCCTACAATGAGCAGTTCTTC. Its protein is CASSQDPGLPYNEQFF.

This clonotype was recorded many times. The CDR3 region is CASSSIALLDLHTEAFF. The CDR3 region has the DNA TGTGCCAGCAGCTCCATCGCGTTATTAGACCTACACACTGAAGCTTTCTTT. This chain connects TRBV6-1 to TRBJ1-1; D is undetermined. This CDR3 is built from 17 residues. The V end was cut by 6 bases, the J end by 3 bases, with 23 bases between. Germline CDR1 reads MNHNS; CDR2 reads SASEGT.

About this clonotype: Just one base apart from a much larger clone, this may be a read error. CDR3 sequence reads: CTSSSWGNTEAFF. CDR3 nucleotides: TGTACCAGCAGCTCTTGGGGGAACACTGAAGCTTTCTTT. The V and J genes are TRBV7-2 and TRBJ1-1; D is undetermined. Germline assignment: CDR1 SGHTA and CDR2 FQGNSA. V gave up 4 bases and J gave up 1 base, with 7 bases separating them. The CDR3 spans 13 residues.

This clonotype was recorded many times. The chain carries TRBV12-3 or TRBV12-4 and TRBJ2-5; D gene unclear. The CDR3 has 12 amino acids. V gave up 9 bases and J gave up 2 bases, with 10 bases separating them. CDR3 region: CARPDLQETQYF. CDR3 DNA sequence: TGTGCCAGACCCGACTTGCAAGAGACCCAGTACTTC.

The chain links TRBV7-6 to TRBJ1-2; D is perhaps TRBD1 (5 bases). Germline CDR1 and CDR2: SGHVS and FNYEAQ. Trimming removed 5 bases from V and 1 base from J, with 14 bases in between. The CDR3 has 15 amino acids. DNA of the CDR3: TGTGCCAGCAGCGAAGACGCAGGGATTAACTATGGCTACACCTTC. Residues: CASSEDAGINYGYTF.

V gene TRBV29-1 combines with J gene TRBJ1-2, with D possibly matching TRBD1 (6 bases). Germline V gene sequence: CDR1 SQVTM, CDR2 ANQGSEA. This CDR3 contains 13 residues. The V gene lost 3 bases and the J gene lost 5 bases, with 13 bases spanning the gap. CDR3 amino acids: CSVDRGPTYGYTF. The CDR3 bases are TGCAGCGTTGACAGGGGCCCTACTTATGGCTACACCTTC.

This clonotype was counted between two and nine times. This chain uses TRBV28 with TRBJ1-6, with D uncertain. CDR3 size: 16 residues. Germline V lookup: CDR1 MDHEN, CDR2 SYDVKM. Trimming removed 4 bases at V and 0 bases at J, with 10 bases between. For the CDR3, the DNA is TGTGCCAGCAGTTCATCGATTAGCTCCTATAATTCACCCCTCCACTTT. Translation: CASSSSISSYNSPLHF.

The J gene is TRBJ2-5, the V gene TRBV28; the D gene is possibly TRBD2 (5 bases). CDR3 length: 16 residues. The ends were cut back, 5 bases at V and 3 bases at J, with 19 bases in the middle. CDR1 is MDHEN, CDR2 SYDVKM, per germline. The CDR3 sequence: CASSVEGWPAEETQYF. Written as DNA, the CDR3 is TGTGCCAGCAGTGTAGAGGGTTGGCCAGCCGAAGAGACCCAGTACTTC.

This clonotype showed up just a few times. This chain links TRBV6-1 with TRBJ1-2, with 8 bases identical to TRBD1. The CDR3 sequence is 16 residues long. Per germline, CDR1 MNHNS and CDR2 SASEGT. V shed 6 bases and J 2 bases; nucleotides not matched to a gene: 11. The CDR3 is CASSRTGRGRNYGYTF. The CDR3 DNA is TGTGCCAGCAGCCGGACAGGGAGGGGCAGGAACTATGGCTACACCTTC.

In DNA form, the CDR3 reads TGTGCCAGCAGCGTAGACGGAGTCGTAAATGAAAAACTGTTTTTT. Protein: CASSVDGVVNEKLFF. This chain joins TRBV9 and TRBJ1-4; D ambiguous. Germline V gene lookup returns CDR1 SGDLS and CDR2 YYNGEE. Trimming took 0 bases from V and 5 from J, leaving 11 bases between them. CDR3 size: 15 residues.

The chain recombines TRBV20-1 with TRBJ2-3; perhaps TRBD1 as D (5 bases). V was cut by 5 bases and J by 2 bases, with 17 bases left in between. Germline V CDR1 and CDR2: DFQATT, SNEGSKA (reference sequence). This CDR3 is built from 15 residues. The CDR3 sequence is CSAPPGRANTDTQYF. Written as DNA, the CDR3 is TGCAGTGCTCCCCCAGGCAGGGCAAACACAGATACGCAGTATTTT.

The chain employs TRBV7-9 and TRBJ1-2; D is unresolved. Germline-derived CDR1 and CDR2 are SEHNR and FQNEAQ (reference sequence). Trimming left V 5 bases short and J 7 bases short, with 14 bases between. The length of the CDR3 is 13 residues. The CDR3 spells CASSNPGSGGYTF. CDR3 bases: TGTGCCAGCAGCAATCCTGGGTCCGGTGGCTACACCTTC. The variable domain in full, completed from reference TRBV7-9 and TRBJ1-2, reads DTGVSQNPRHKITKRGQNVTFRCDPISEHNRLYWYRQTLGQGPEFLTYFQNEAQLEKSRLLSDRFSAERPKGSFSTLEIQRTEQGDSAMYLCASSNPGSGGYTFGSGTRLTVV.

J is TRBJ1-5 and V is TRBV7-9, with D unresolved. Looked up from germline, CDR1 is SEHNR and CDR2 is FQNEAQ (reference sequence). CDR3 length equals 17 residues. V lost 4 bases to trimming and J lost 1 base, with 17 bases between them. The CDR3 nucleotides are TGTGCCAGCAGCTCCACCGATGGGCGCAACAGCAATCAGCCCCAGCATTTT. This gives the protein CASSSTDGRNSNQPQHF.

The chain recombines TRBV19 with TRBJ2-5; a weak D match, TRBD1 (6 bases). The CDR3 contains 12 residues. CDR1 is LNHDA, CDR2 SQIVND, per germline (reference sequence). Trimming took off 10 bases at V and 5 bases at J, with 14 bases between the two ends. The CDR3 region has the DNA TGTGCCACTTCGGACAGTTGGGAGACCCAGTACTTC. Residues: CATSDSWETQYF.